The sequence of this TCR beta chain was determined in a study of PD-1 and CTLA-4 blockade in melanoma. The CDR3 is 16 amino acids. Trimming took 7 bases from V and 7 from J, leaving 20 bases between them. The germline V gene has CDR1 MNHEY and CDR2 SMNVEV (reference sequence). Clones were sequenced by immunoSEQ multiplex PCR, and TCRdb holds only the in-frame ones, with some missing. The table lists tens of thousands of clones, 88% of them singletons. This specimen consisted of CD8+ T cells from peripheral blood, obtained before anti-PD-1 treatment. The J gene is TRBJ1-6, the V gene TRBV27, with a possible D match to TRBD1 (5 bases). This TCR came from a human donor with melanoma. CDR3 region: CASTYPSGGVNSPLHF. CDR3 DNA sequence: TGTGCCAGCACCTACCCATCCGGGGGAGTGAATTCACCCCTCCACTTT.